These 3 T cell receptor beta chains originate from one sample sequenced in a study of Ad26.COV2.S vaccination and SARS-CoV-2 variants. Treatment meaning: over 15 received Ad26.COV2.S at low or high dose, single or two shots; several received placebo; per-sample allocation not given. Samples came from day 63 after the first vaccine or placebo injection. Sequencing was performed with immunoSEQ multiplex PCR; in TCRdb, only in-frame clones are kept and a portion is missing. The sample carries 300,000 to 400,000 clones, approximately 86% recorded once. The source was peripheral blood, collected in a trial of Ad26.COV2.S vaccine versus placebo. Receptors were obtained from a person aged 18-65 years who received the Ad26.COV2.S COVID-19 vaccine or a placebo.

The gene calls are TRBV24-1 and TRBJ1-1; D is possibly TRBD1 (5 bases). The CDR3 sequence is 13 residues long. CDR1 is KGHDR and CDR2 is SFDVKD in the germline V gene. V was clipped by 4 bases and J by 11 bases, with 16 bases between them. In DNA, the CDR3 is TGTGCCACCAGTGACCACAGTACCCGGGGCGCTTTCTTT. Translated: CATSDHSTRGAFF.

In its sample, this clone was seen once. J is TRBJ1-6 and V is TRBV4-3; a possible D gene is TRBD1 (6 bases). The CDR3 is 14 residues long. Germline lookup yields CDR1 LGHNA and CDR2 YSLEER. V lost 3 bases to trimming and J lost 5 bases, with 8 bases between them. In DNA form, the CDR3 reads TGCGCCAGCAGCCAGACAGGCAATAATTCACCCCTCCACTTT. Its protein is CASSQTGNNSPLHF.

The chain carries TRBV7-2 and TRBJ2-3; 9 bases align to TRBD2. The CDR3 covers 15 residues. Germline CDR1 and CDR2: SGHTA and FQGNSA. The V segment lost 5 bases and the J segment 2 bases; nucleotides outside the gene matches: 5. The CDR3 bases are TGTGCCAGCAGCGTTAGCGGGGGAATCACAGATACGCAGTATTTT. Its translation: CASSVSGGITDTQYF.